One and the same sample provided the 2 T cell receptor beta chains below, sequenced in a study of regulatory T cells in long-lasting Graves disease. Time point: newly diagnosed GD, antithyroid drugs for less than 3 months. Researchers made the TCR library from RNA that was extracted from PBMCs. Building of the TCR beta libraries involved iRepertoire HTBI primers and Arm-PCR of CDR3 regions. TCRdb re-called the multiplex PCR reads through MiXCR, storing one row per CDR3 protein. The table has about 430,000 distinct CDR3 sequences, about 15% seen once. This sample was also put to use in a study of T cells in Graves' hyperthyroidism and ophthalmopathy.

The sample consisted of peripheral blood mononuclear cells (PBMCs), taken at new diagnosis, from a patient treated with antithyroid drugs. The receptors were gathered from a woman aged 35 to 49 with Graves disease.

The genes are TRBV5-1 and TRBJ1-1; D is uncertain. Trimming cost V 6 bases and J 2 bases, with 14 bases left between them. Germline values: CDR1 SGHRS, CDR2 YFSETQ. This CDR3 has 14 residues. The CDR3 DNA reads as TGCGCCAGCACCGCGGCCAACAGTAACACTGAAGCTTTCTTT. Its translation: CASTAANSNTEAFF.

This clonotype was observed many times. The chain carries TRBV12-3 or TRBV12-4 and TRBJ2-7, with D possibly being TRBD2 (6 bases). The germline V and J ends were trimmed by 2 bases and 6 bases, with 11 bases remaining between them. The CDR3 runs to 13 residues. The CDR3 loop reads CASSLIRDSEQYF. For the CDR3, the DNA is TGTGCCAGCAGTTTAATCAGGGACTCCGAGCAGTACTTC.